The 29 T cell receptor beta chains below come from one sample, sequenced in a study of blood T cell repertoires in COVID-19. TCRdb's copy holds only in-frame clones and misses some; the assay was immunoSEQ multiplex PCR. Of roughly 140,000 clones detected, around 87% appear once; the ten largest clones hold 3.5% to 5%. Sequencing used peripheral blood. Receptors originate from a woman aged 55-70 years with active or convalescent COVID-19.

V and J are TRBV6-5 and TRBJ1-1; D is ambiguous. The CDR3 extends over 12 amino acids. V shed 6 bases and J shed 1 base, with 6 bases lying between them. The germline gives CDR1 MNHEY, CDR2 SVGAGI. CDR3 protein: CASRPGNTEAFF. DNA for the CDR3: TGTGCCAGCAGGCCAGGGAACACTGAAGCTTTCTTT.

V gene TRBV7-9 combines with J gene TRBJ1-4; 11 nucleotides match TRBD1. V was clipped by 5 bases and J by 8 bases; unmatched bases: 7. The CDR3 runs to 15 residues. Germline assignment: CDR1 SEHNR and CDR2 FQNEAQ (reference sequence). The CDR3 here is CASSKDRGHREKLFF. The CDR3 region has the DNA TGTGCCAGCAGCAAGGACAGGGGGCATAGGGAAAAACTGTTTTTT.

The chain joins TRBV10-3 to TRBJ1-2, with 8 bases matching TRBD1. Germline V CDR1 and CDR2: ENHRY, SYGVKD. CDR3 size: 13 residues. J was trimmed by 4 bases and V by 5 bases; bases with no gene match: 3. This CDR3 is CAISPGGGYGYTF. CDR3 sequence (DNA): TGTGCCATCAGTCCAGGGGGCGGCTATGGCTACACCTTC.

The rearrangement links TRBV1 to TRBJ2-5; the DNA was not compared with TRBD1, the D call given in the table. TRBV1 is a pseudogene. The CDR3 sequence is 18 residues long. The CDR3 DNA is TGCACCAGCAGCCACAACCGGAACTGGACAGACTACCAAGAGACCCAGTACTTC. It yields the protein CTSSHNRNWTDYQETQYF.

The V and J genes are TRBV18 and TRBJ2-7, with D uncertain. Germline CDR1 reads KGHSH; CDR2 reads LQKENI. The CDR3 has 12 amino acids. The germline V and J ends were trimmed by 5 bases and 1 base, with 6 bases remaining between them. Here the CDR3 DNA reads TGTGCCAGCTCATCAACTTCCTACGAGCAGTACTTC. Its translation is CASSSTSYEQYF.

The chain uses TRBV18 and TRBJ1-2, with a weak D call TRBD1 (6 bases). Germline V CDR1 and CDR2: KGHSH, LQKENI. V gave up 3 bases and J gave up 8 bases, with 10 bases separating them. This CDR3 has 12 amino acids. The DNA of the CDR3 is TGTGCCAGCTCACCCACGGACAGAGGCTACACCTTC. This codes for CASSPTDRGYTF.

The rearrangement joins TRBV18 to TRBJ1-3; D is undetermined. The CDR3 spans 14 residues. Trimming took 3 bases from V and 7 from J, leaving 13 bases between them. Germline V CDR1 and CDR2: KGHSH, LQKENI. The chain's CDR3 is CASSPQTASNTIYF. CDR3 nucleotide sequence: TGTGCCAGCTCACCCCAGACGGCTAGTAACACCATATATTTT.

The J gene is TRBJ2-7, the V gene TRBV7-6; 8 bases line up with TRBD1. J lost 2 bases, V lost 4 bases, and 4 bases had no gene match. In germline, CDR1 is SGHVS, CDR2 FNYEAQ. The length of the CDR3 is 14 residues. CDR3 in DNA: TGTGCCAGCAGCTCAGGACAGGGACCCTACGAGCAGTACTTC. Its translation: CASSSGQGPYEQYF.

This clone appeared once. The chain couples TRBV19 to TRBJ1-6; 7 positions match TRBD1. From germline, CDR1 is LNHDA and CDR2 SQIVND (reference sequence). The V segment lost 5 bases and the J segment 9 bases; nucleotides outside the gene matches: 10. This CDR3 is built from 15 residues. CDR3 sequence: CASSGSERGLSPLHF. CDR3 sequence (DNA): TGTGCCAGTAGTGGATCGGAAAGGGGGCTTTCACCCCTCCACTTT.

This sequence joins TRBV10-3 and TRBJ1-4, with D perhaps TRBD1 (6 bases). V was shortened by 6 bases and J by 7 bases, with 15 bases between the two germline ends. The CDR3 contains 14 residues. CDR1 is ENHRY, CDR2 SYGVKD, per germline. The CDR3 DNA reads TGTGCCATCAGCAAGTCGATGACAGGTGAAAAACTGTTTTTT. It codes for CAISKSMTGEKLFF.

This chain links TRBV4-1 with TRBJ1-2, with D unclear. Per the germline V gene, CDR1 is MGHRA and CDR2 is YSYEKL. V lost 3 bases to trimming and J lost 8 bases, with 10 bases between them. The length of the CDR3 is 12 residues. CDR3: CASSQDSRGYTF. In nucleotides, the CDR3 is TGCGCCAGCAGCCAGGACTCTCGGGGCTACACCTTC.

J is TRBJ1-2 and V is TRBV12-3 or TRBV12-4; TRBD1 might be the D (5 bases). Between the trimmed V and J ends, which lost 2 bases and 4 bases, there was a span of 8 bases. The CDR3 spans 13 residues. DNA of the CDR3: TGTGCCAGCAGTTTACAAAGGGGCTATGGCTACACCTTC. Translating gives CASSLQRGYGYTF.

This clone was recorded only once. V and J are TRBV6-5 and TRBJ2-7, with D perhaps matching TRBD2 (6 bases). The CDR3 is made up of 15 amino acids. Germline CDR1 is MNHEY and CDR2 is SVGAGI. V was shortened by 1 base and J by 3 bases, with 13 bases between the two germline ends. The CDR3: CASSYFAAGNYEQYF. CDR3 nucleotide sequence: TGTGCCAGCAGTTACTTTGCGGCGGGGAACTACGAGCAGTACTTC.

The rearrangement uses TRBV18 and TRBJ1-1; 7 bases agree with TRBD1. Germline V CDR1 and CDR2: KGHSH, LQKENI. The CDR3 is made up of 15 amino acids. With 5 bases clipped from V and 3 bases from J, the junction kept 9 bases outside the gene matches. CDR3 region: CASSRDSSTYTEAFF. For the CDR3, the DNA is TGTGCCAGCTCAAGGGACAGCTCGACTTACACTGAAGCTTTCTTT.

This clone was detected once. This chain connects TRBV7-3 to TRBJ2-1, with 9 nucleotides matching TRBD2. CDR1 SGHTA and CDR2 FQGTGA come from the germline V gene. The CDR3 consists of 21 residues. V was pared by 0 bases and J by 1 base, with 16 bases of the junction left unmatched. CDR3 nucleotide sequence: TGTGCCAGCAGCTTAACTCAACCCTTACTTAGCGGGGGCAGGTCCTACAATGAGCAGTTCTTC. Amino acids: CASSLTQPLLSGGRSYNEQFF.

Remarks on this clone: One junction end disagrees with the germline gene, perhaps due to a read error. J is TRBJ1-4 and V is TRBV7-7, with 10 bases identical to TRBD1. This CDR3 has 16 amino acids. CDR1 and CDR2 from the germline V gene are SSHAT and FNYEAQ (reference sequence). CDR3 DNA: TGTGCTAGCAGCTCCGGGACAGGGGTACCCAATGAAAAACTGTTTTTT. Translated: CASSSGTGVPNEKLFF.

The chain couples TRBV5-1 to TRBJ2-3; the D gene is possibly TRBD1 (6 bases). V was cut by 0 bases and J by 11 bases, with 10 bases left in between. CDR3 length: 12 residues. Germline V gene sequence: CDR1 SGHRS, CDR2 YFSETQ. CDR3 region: CASSLGVRGQYF. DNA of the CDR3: TGCGCCAGCAGCTTGGGCGTCAGGGGGCAGTATTTT.

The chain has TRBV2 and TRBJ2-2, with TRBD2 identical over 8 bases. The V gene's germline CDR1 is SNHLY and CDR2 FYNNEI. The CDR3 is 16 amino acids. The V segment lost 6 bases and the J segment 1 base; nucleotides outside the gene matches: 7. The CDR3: CASRHPGLENTGELFF. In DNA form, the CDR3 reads TGTGCCAGCAGGCATCCGGGACTAGAGAACACCGGGGAGCTGTTTTTT.

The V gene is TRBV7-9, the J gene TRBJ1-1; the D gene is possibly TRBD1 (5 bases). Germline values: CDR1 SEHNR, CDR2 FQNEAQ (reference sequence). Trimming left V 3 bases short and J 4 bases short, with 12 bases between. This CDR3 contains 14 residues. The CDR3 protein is CASSFGGGTTEAFF. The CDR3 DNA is TGTGCCAGCAGCTTTGGGGGGGGTACCACTGAAGCTTTCTTT.

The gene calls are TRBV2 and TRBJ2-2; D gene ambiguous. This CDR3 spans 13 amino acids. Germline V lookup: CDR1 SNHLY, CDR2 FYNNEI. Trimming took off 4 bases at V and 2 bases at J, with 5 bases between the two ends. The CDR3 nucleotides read TGTGCCAGCAGTGGACACAACACCGGGGAGCTGTTTTTT. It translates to CASSGHNTGELFF.

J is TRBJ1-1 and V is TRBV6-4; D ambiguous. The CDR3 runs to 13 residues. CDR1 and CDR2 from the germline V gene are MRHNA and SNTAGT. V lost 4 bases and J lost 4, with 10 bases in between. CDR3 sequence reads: CASSVESSTEAFF. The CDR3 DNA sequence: TGTGCCAGCAGTGTAGAGAGTAGCACTGAAGCTTTCTTT.

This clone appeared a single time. In DNA form, the CDR3 reads TGCGCCAGCAGCCAAGAGCTTCAGTCCCGGGCCAGGGGGACCCAGTACTTC. This translates into CASSQELQSRARGTQYF. This chain links TRBV4-1 with TRBJ2-5; possible D gene TRBD1, 6 bases. From germline, CDR1 is MGHRA and CDR2 YSYEKL. The CDR3 has 17 residues. Trimming shortened V by 0 bases and J by 7 bases, and 21 bases separated the two germline ends.

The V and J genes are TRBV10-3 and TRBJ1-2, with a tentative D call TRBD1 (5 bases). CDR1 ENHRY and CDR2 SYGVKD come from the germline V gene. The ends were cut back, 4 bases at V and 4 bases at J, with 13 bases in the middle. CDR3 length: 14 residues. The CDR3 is CAISGDGRAYGYTF. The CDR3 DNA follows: TGTGCCATCAGTGGGGACGGGAGGGCCTATGGCTACACCTTC.

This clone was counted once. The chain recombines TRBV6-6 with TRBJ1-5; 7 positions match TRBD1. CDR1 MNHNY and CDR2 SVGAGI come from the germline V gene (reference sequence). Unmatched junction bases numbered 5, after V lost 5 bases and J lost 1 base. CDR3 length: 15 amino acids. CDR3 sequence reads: CASSRQGDSNQPQHF. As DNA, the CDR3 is TGTGCCAGCAGTAGACAGGGTGACAGCAATCAGCCCCAGCATTTT.

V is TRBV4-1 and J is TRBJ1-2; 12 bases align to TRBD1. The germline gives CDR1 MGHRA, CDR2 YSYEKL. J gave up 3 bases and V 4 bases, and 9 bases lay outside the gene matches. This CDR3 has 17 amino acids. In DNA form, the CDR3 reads TGCGCCAGCAGCCCGCCCGGGACAGGGGGCGCCCACTATGGCTACACCTTC. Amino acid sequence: CASSPPGTGGAHYGYTF.

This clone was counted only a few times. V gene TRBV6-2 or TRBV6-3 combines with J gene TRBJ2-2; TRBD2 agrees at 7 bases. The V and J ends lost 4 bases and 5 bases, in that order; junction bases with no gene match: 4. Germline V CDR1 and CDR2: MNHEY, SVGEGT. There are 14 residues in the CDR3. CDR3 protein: CASSWGGETGELFF. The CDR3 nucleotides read TGTGCCAGCAGTTGGGGGGGAGAAACCGGGGAGCTGTTTTTT.

The CDR3 sequence is CSIQDREGTDTQYF. The CDR3 DNA follows: TGCAGCATACAGGACAGGGAGGGCACAGATACGCAGTATTTT. This chain uses TRBV29-1 with TRBJ2-3; 8 bases match TRBD1. The CDR3 loop spans 14 amino acids. V trimming: 8 bases; J trimming: 1 base; junction bases outside the gene matches: 8. Germline assignment: CDR1 SQVTM and CDR2 ANQGSEA.

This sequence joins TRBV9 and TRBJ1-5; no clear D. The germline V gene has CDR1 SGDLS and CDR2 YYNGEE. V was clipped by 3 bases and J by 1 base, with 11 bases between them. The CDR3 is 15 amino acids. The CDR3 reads CASSGEAGSNQPQHF. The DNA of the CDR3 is TGTGCCAGCAGCGGGGAGGCGGGCAGCAATCAGCCCCAGCATTTT.

CDR3 nucleotide sequence: TGTGCCAGCAGTGAAGCGGACAGGGTCGGCTACACCTTC. Protein sequence: CASSEADRVGYTF. The chain has TRBV2 and TRBJ1-2; TRBD1 aligns across 8 bases. Germline V gene lookup returns CDR1 SNHLY and CDR2 FYNNEI. This CDR3 has 13 amino acids. V gave up 0 bases and J gave up 8 bases; unmatched junction bases: 2.